These 2 T cell receptor beta chains were all obtained from the same sample, sequenced in a study of blood T cell repertoires in COVID-19. The data were produced by immunoSEQ multiplex PCR, yet TCRdb's version contains in-frame clones alone and is incomplete. The sample gives about 410,000 clones, 70% to 90% of which show up once; 1.5% to 1.7% is in the top ten. Input material: peripheral blood. The receptors shown here come from a woman in her thirties or forties with COVID-19, enrolled during active disease.

The V and J genes are TRBV28 and TRBJ1-5; 8 bases match TRBD1. Germline V CDR1 and CDR2: MDHEN, SYDVKM. With 6 bases clipped from V and 6 bases from J, the junction kept 4 bases outside the gene matches. This CDR3 is 13 amino acids long. The CDR3 DNA reads as TGTGCCAGCAGCGGGGACAGGTTTCAGCCCCAGCATTTT. This translates into CASSGDRFQPQHF.

The chain carries TRBV6-5 and TRBJ1-2, with D possibly matching TRBD1 (6 bases). The germline V and J ends were trimmed by 8 bases and 4 bases, with 14 bases remaining between them. The CDR3 has 13 residues. Per the germline V gene, CDR1 is MNHEY and CDR2 is SVGAGI. DNA for the CDR3: TGTGCCAGCCTTCCTACAGGGATCTATGGCTACACCTTC. As protein: CASLPTGIYGYTF.